This T cell receptor beta chain was recorded in a study of radiotherapy plus CTLA-4 blockade in lung cancer. Overall study results and limits: TCR clones originating in tumors grew in number in blood after radiotherapy plus ipilimumab. Per reports, early blood T cell clone dynamics, plus interferon-beta, forecast response most strongly.

With respect to this clone: Its specificity is unknown.

Germline CDR1 is SGHTA and CDR2 is FQGTGA. Trimming at V came to 5 bases and at J to 6 bases, leaving 7 bases not matched to a gene. This CDR3 is built from 14 residues. Only in-frame clones appear in the TCRdb table, and some are missing; sequencing was by immunoSEQ multiplex PCR. This table has roughly 130,000 clones, 90% appearing once. This chain uses TRBV7-3 with TRBJ1-3, with 7 positions matching TRBD1. Material: peripheral blood, obtained from a patient treated with radiotherapy plus ipilimumab. This clonotype was sampled from a human donor with non-small cell lung cancer that progressed on radiotherapy plus ipilimumab. The CDR3 DNA is TGTGCCAGCAGCCAGACAGGGTTAGAAAACACCATATATTTT. This encodes CASSQTGLENTIYF. The entire variable domain, with the rest obtained from reference TRBV7-3 and TRBJ1-3, is as follows: GAGVSQTPSNKVTEKGKYVELRCDPISGHTALYWYRQSLGQGPEFLIYFQGTGAADDSGLPNDRFFAVRPEGSVSTLKIQRTERGDSAVYLCASSQTGLENTIYFGEGSWLTVV.